What follows describes a single T cell receptor (beta chain). The data derive from a study of T cell changes during pregnancy in multiple sclerosis. There are 14 residues in the CDR3. Trimming pared 5 bases from V and 3 bases from J, leaving 10 bases between. Looked up from germline, CDR1 is LNHDA and CDR2 is SQIVND (reference sequence). The protocol was immunoSEQ multiplex PCR, while the TCRdb copy is restricted to in-frame clones and leaves out a portion. The repertoire holds roughly 35,000 clones, with 90% as singletons. The receptor comes from a female donor with multiple sclerosis, enrolled in a pregnancy study. The specimen comprised CD8+ T cells from peripheral blood mononuclear cells, sampled in the first trimester of pregnancy. V gene TRBV19 combines with J gene TRBJ2-2, with D hard to call. CDR3 DNA sequence: TGTGCCAGTAGTCTGACAACTTACACCGGGGAGCTGTTTTTT. Translated, it gives CASSLTTYTGELFF.